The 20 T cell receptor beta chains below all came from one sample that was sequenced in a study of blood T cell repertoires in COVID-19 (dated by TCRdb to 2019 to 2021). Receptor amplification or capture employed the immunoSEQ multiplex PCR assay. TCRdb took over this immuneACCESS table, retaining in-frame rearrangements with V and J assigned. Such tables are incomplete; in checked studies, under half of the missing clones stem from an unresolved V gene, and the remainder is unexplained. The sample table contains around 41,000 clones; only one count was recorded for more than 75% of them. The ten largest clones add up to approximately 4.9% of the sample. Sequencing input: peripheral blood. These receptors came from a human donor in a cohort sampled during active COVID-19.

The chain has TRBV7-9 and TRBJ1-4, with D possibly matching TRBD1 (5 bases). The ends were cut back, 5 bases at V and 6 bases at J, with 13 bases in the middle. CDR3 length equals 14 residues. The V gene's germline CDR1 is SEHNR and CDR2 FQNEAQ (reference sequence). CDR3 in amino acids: CASSLPGIDEKLFF. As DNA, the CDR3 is TGTGCCAGCAGCCTCCCAGGGATAGATGAAAAACTGTTTTTT.

The CDR3, as DNA: TGCAGTGCTAATGACGGCCAAGAGACCCAGTACTTC. This encodes CSANDGQETQYF. The V call is TRBV20-1, the J call TRBJ2-5; D uncertain. V lost 4 bases to trimming and J lost 1 base, with 7 bases between them. Germline CDR1 reads DFQATT; CDR2 reads SNEGSKA (reference sequence). This CDR3 is built from 12 residues.

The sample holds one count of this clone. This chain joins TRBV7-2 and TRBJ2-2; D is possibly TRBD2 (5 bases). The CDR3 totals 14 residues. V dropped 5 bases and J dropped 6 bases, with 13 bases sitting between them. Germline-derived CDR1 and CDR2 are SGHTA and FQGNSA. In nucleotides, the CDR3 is TGTGCCAGCAGCCCACTAGTTTGGTCCGGGGAGCTGTTTTTT. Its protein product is CASSPLVWSGELFF.

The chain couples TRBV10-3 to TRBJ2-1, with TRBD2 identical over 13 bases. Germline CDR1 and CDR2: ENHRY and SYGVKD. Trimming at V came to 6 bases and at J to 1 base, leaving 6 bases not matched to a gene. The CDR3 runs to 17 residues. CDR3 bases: TGTGCCATCAGAGCCGGGACTAGCGGGACTTCCTACAATGAGCAGTTCTTC. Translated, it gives CAIRAGTSGTSYNEQFF.

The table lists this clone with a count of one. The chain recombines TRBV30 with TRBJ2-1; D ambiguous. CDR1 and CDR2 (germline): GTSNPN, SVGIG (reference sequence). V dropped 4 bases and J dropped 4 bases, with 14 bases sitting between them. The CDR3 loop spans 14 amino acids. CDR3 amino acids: CAWTGTGGYNEQFF. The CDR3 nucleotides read TGTGCCTGGACCGGTACGGGTGGGTACAATGAGCAGTTCTTC.

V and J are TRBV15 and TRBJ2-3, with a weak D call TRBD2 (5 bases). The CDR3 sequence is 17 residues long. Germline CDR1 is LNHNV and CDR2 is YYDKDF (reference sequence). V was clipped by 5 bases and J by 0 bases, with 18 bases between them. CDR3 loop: CATSSQALASSTDTQYF. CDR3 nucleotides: TGTGCCACCAGCTCCCAGGCGCTAGCCTCGAGCACAGATACGCAGTATTTT. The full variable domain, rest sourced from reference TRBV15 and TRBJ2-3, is DAMVIQNPRYQVTQFGKPVTLSCSQTLNHNVMYWYQQKSSQAPKLLFHYYDKDFNNEADTPDNFQSRRPNTSFCFLDIRSPGLGDTAMYLCATSSQALASSTDTQYFGPGTRLTVL.

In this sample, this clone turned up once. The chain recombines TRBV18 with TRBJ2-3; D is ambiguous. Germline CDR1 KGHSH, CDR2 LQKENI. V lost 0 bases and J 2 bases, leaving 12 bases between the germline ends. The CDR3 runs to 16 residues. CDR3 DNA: TGTGCCAGCTCACCACCAATGTTTGAGGCCACAGATACGCAGTATTTT. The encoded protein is CASSPPMFEATDTQYF.

This CDR3 reads CASSGPGGSNQPQHF. The CDR3 nucleotides read TGTGCCAGTAGTGGGCCAGGGGGTAGCAATCAGCCCCAGCATTTT. V gene TRBV19 combines with J gene TRBJ1-5, with 7 bases lining up with TRBD1. The CDR3 has 15 residues. Germline-derived CDR1 and CDR2 are LNHDA and SQIVND (reference sequence). Trimming at V came to 5 bases and at J to 0 bases, leaving 4 bases not matched to a gene.

The CDR3 DNA reads as TGTGCCAGCTCACCACCGCGGGCGGCGGTCAATGAGCAGTTCTTC. Amino acid sequence: CASSPPRAAVNEQFF. The V and J genes are TRBV18 and TRBJ2-1; the D gene is possibly TRBD2 (5 bases). Germline CDR1 KGHSH, CDR2 LQKENI. Trimming cost V 0 bases and J 6 bases, with 12 bases left between them. There are 15 residues in the CDR3.

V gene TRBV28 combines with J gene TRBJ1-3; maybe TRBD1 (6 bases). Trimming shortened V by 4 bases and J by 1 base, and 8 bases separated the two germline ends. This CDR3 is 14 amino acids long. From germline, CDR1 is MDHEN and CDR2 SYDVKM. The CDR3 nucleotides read TGTGCCAGCAGTTACGGGACATCTGGAAACACCATATATTTT. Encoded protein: CASSYGTSGNTIYF.

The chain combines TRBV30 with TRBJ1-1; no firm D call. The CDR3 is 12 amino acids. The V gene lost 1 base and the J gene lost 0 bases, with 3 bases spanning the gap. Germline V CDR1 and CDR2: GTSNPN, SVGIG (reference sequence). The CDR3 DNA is TGTGCCTGGAGTGGGCTGAACACTGAAGCTTTCTTT. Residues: CAWSGLNTEAFF.

DNA of the CDR3: TGCGCCAGCAGCTTGGAAGGGACTAGCGGGAGCGGTTACACCGGGGAGCTGTTTTTT. Protein product: CASSLEGTSGSGYTGELFF. The chain links TRBV5-1 to TRBJ2-2; 14 nucleotides agree with TRBD2. With V trimmed by 0 bases and J by 3 bases, 7 bases remained unmatched. The V gene's germline CDR1 is SGHRS and CDR2 YFSETQ. The CDR3 is 19 residues long.

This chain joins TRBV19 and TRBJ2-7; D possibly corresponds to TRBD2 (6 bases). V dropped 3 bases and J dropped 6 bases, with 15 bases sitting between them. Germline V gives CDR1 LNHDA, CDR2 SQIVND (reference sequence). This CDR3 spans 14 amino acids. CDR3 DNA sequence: TGTGCCAGTAGTATCGGGAGTGCCGGGGTCGAGCAGTACTTC. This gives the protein CASSIGSAGVEQYF.

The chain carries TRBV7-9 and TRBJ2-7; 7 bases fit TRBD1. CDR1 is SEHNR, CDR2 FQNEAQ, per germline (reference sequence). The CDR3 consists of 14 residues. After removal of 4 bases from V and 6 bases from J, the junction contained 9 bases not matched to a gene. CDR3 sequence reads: CASSSGQAAFEQYF. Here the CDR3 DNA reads TGTGCCAGCAGCTCAGGACAGGCCGCCTTCGAGCAGTACTTC.

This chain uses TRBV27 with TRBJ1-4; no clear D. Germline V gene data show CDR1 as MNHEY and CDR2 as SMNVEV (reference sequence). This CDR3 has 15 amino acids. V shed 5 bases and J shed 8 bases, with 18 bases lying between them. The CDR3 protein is CASSLYLSAYEKLFF. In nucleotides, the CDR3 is TGTGCCAGCAGTCTTTATTTGAGTGCATACGAAAAACTGTTTTTT.

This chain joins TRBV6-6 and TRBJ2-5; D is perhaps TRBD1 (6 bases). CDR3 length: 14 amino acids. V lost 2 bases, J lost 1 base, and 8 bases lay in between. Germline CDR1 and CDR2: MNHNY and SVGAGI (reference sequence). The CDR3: CASSYGGSQETQYF. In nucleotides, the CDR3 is TGTGCCAGCAGTTACGGGGGCAGCCAAGAGACCCAGTACTTC.

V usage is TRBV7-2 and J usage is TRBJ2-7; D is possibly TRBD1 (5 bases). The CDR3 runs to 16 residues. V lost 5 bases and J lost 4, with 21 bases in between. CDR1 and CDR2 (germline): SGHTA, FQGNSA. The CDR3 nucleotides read TGTGCCAGCAGCCTCGGAGTAGGGGCCCGCCGTTACGAGCAGTACTTC. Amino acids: CASSLGVGARRYEQYF.

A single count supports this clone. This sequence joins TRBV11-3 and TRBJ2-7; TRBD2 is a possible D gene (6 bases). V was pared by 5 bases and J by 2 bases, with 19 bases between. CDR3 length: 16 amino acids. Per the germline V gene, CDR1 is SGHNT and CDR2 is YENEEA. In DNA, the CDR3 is TGTGCCAGCAGCCCGAGGGTCGGGGGAGGACCCTACGAGCAGTACTTC. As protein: CASSPRVGGGPYEQYF.

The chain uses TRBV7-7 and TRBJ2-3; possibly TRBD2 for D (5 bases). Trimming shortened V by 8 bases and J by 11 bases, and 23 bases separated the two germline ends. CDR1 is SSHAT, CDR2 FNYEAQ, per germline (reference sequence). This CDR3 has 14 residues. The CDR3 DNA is TGTGCCAGCCGGATCGAGGGCGCTCCCAATAAGCAGTATTTT. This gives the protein CASRIEGAPNKQYF.

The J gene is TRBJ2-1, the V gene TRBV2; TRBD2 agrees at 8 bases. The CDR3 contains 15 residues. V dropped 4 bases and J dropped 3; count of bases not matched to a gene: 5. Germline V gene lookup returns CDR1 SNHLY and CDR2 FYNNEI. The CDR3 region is CASSAGGRGYNEQFF. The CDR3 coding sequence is TGTGCCAGCAGTGCGGGGGGGAGGGGCTACAATGAGCAGTTCTTC.